The following is a T cell receptor beta chain sequence with its context. Its specificity is not known. The entry originates in a study of cytomegalovirus exposure and HLA in healthy donors. Study-level background: An earlier analysis identified more than 90 million unique TCR beta sequences in about 200 million T cells. Of all 400 or so donors who were genotyped, roughly 81% belonged to the Caucasian-associated ancestry cluster. Study findings and constraints: In an earlier analysis, in around 590 donors, most V segments appeared productive either ~90% or ~30% of the time. A later analysis reportedly found fewer N-insertions in an Asian-associated ancestry cluster than the roughly 670-donor mean.

Germline CDR1 is MDHEN and CDR2 is SYDVKM. Trimming cost V 6 bases and J 0 bases; bases outside gene matches: 4. CDR3 length equals 15 residues. A multiplex PCR was run with 60 Vbeta primers and 13 Jbeta primers. TCRdb keeps only in-frame clones here, not all; method: immunoSEQ multiplex PCR. The data show some 150,000 clones, 80% seen once. The clonotype was recovered from a man aged 30-40 years in good health and CMV-seropositive. The chain links TRBV28 to TRBJ2-1, with TRBD2 matching over 8 bases. Material for sequencing was PBMCs. The CDR3 here is CASRMLAGSYNEQFF. The CDR3 DNA follows: TGTGCCAGCAGGATGCTAGCGGGCTCCTACAATGAGCAGTTCTTC.